Given below is one T cell receptor beta chain in context. What it binds is not known. V was clipped by 8 bases and J by 6 bases; unmatched bases: 8. CDR1 GTSNPN and CDR2 SVGIG come from the germline V gene (reference sequence). The CDR3 runs 13 residues. Sequencing was performed with immunoSEQ multiplex PCR; in TCRdb, only in-frame clones are kept and a portion is missing. The repertoire holds 250,000 to 300,000 clones, with 87% as singletons. The data belong to a study of Ad26.COV2.S vaccination and SARS-CoV-2 variants. Whole-study findings and limits: TCR breadth and depth analyses may have underestimated total T cell responses.

Regarding treatment: around 19 received Ad26.COV2.S at low or high dose, single or two shots; roughly five received placebo; per-sample allocation not given. Specimen acquisition occurred on day 63 following the initial vaccine or placebo injection. This Boston cohort included adults aged 18-55 years. This material consisted of peripheral blood, taken in a trial of Ad26.COV2.S vaccine versus placebo. The sequence was collected from a person between 18 and 65 years old who received the Ad26.COV2.S COVID-19 vaccine or a placebo. The rearrangement links TRBV30 to TRBJ1-4, with TRBD1 matching over 8 bases. In nucleotides, the CDR3 is TGTGCCGCCAGCCGGGACAGGCATGAAAAACTGTTTTTT. Translating it yields CAASRDRHEKLFF.